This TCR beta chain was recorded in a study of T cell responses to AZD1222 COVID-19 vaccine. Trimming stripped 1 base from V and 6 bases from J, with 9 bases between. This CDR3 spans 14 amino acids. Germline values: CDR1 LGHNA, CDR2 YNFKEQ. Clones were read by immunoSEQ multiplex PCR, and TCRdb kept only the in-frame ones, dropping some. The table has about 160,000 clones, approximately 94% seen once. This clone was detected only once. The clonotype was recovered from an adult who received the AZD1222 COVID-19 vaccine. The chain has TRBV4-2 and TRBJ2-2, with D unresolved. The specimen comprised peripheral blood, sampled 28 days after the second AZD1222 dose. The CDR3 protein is CASSQAGVAGELFF. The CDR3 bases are TGTGCCAGCAGCCAAGCGGGTGTTGCCGGGGAGCTGTTTTTT.